The 30 T cell receptor beta chains below were found in one sample sequenced in a study of shared clonotypes between healthy human individuals. Method: immunoSEQ multiplex PCR; TCRdb's copy keeps in-frame clones and lacks some. The data hold about 1.1 million clones, with roughly 74% observed a single time. Material for sequencing was memory CD4+ T cells from PBMCs. As to subset: CD45RA-negative fraction. Receptors were obtained from a man between 18 and 35 years old in good health. Some clones in this sample may be carry-over from other donors' samples.

The chain combines TRBV10-3 with TRBJ2-2; D gene unclear. The CDR3 loop spans 13 amino acids. Germline V CDR1 and CDR2: ENHRY, SYGVKD. V was cut by 2 bases and J by 4 bases, with 5 bases left in between. Written as DNA, the CDR3 is TGTGCCATCAGTGAGCTCGCCACCGGGGAGCTGTTTTTT. Translation: CAISELATGELFF.

The chain employs TRBV4-3 and TRBJ2-3; no clear D. V lost 1 base and J lost 2, with 13 bases in between. Germline CDR1 LGHNA, CDR2 YSLEER. The CDR3 contains 16 residues. The CDR3 DNA reads TGCGCCAGCAGCCAAGGGCCCCGTACACCCACAGATACGCAGTATTTT. This sequence encodes CASSQGPRTPTDTQYF.

CDR3 sequence reads: CASSFQGQDYEQYF. CDR3 coding DNA: TGTGCCAGCAGCTTTCAAGGTCAGGACTACGAGCAGTACTTC. The chain employs TRBV7-2 and TRBJ2-7; D is unclear. The CDR3 is 14 amino acids. CDR1 and CDR2 (germline): SGHTA, FQGNSA. V dropped 3 bases and J dropped 3 bases, with 12 bases sitting between them. The whole variable domain, filled in from reference TRBV7-2 and TRBJ2-7, reads GAGVSQSPSNKVTEKGKDVELRCDPISGHTALYWYRQSLGQGLEFLIYFQGNSAPDKSGLPSDRFSAERTGGSVSTLTIQRTQQEDSAVYLCASSFQGQDYEQYFGPGTRLTVT.

This sequence joins TRBV19 and TRBJ2-7; D possibly corresponds to TRBD1 (6 bases). The V gene lost 7 bases and the J gene lost 0 bases, with 19 bases spanning the gap. The CDR3 consists of 16 residues. Germline CDR1 and CDR2: LNHDA and SQIVND (reference sequence). The CDR3 region has the DNA TGTGCCAGTACCGAAGGAGCAGGGGTGAGCTCCTACGAGCAGTACTTC. Translated: CASTEGAGVSSYEQYF.

V usage is TRBV6-5 and J usage is TRBJ2-7, with 7 bases fitting TRBD1. CDR3 size: 14 residues. The V gene's germline CDR1 is MNHEY and CDR2 SVGAGI. J was trimmed by 1 base and V by 5 bases; bases with no gene match: 5. CDR3 in DNA: TGTGCCAGCAGTCAGGACAGGATGTCCTACGAGCAGTACTTC. Amino acids: CASSQDRMSYEQYF.

This chain joins TRBV5-1 and TRBJ2-7; 8 nucleotides align to TRBD1. The CDR3 is 16 amino acids. Trimming at V came to 0 bases and at J to 2 bases, leaving 7 bases not matched to a gene. In germline, CDR1 is SGHRS, CDR2 YFSETQ. The CDR3 here is CASSLAGGQAAYEQYF. The CDR3 DNA sequence: TGCGCCAGCAGCTTGGCCGGGGGACAGGCGGCCTACGAGCAGTACTTC.

The V gene is TRBV25-1, the J gene TRBJ2-5, with 7 positions matching TRBD1. CDR1 and CDR2 from the germline V gene are MGHDK and SYGVNS. The CDR3 is made up of 14 amino acids. J lost 1 base, V lost 5 bases, and 4 bases had no gene match. As DNA, the CDR3 is TGTGCCAGCAGTACCGACAGGGCCCAAGAGACCCAGTACTTC. Translation: CASSTDRAQETQYF. Complete variable domain (other parts from reference TRBV25-1 and TRBJ2-5): EADIYQTPRYLVIGTGKKITLECSQTMGHDKMYWYQQDPGMELHLIHYSYGVNSTEKGDLSSESTVSRIRTEHFPLTLESARPSHTSQYLCASSTDRAQETQYFGPGTRLLVL.

This rearrangement joins TRBV9 to TRBJ1-4, with a possible D match to TRBD1 (5 bases). The CDR3 extends over 17 amino acids. Germline lookup yields CDR1 SGDLS and CDR2 YYNGEE. V lost 3 bases, J lost 11 bases, and 26 bases lay in between. The CDR3 DNA reads TGTGCCAGCAGCGCCGAGGCCCCCCGGGACCCTTGGGGGAAACTGTTTTTT. Its translation: CASSAEAPRDPWGKLFF. Full variable domain (missing parts from reference TRBV9 and TRBJ1-4): DSGVTQTPKHLITATGQRVTLRCSPRSGDLSVYWYQQSLDQGLQFLIQYYNGEERAKGNILERFSAQQFPDLHSELNLSSLELGDSALYFCASSAEAPRDPWGKLFFGSGTQLSVL.

The table lists this clone with many counts. The chain is built from TRBV5-1 and TRBJ2-3; 8 nucleotides line up with TRBD1. The V and J ends lost 4 bases and 1 base, in that order; junction bases with no gene match: 5. Germline CDR1 SGHRS, CDR2 YFSETQ. This CDR3 comprises 15 residues. CDR3 sequence reads: CASSRDRGRTDTQYF. Written as DNA, the CDR3 is TGCGCCAGCAGCCGAGACAGGGGTCGCACAGATACGCAGTATTTT.

The table lists this clone with a few counts. The same CDR3 is also encoded by other DNA sequences in this sample. This chain joins TRBV7-2 and TRBJ2-3; no definite D call. Trimming pared 1 base from V and 0 bases from J, leaving 8 bases between. The CDR3 has 15 residues. CDR1 is SGHTA, CDR2 FQGNSA, per germline. The CDR3 DNA reads as TGTGCCAGCAGCTTAGGGCACGTTAGCACAGATACGCAGTATTTT. Amino acid sequence: CASSLGHVSTDTQYF. Based on the CDR3 plus reference TRBV7-2 and TRBJ2-3, the full variable domain is GAGVSQSPSNKVTEKGKDVELRCDPISGHTALYWYRQSLGQGLEFLIYFQGNSAPDKSGLPSDRFSAERTGGSVSTLTIQRTQQEDSAVYLCASSLGHVSTDTQYFGPGTRLTVL.

This rearrangement joins TRBV6-1 to TRBJ2-5, with D maybe TRBD1 (5 bases). V was shortened by 2 bases and J by 8 bases, with 12 bases between the two germline ends. This CDR3 is 13 amino acids long. Germline CDR1 reads MNHNS; CDR2 reads SASEGT. The CDR3 DNA reads as TGTGCCAGCAGTGAATGGGGCCCCCGCACCCAGTACTTC. Translating it yields CASSEWGPRTQYF.

The chain uses TRBV5-1 and TRBJ2-1, with D perhaps matching TRBD1 (5 bases). CDR3 length: 13 amino acids. The V and J ends lost 3 bases and 4 bases respectively, with 8 bases between them. Germline V gives CDR1 SGHRS, CDR2 YFSETQ. CDR3 residues: CASSSPGYNEQFF. Written as DNA, the CDR3 is TGCGCCAGCAGCTCACCAGGGTACAATGAGCAGTTCTTC.

The V call is TRBV30, the J call TRBJ1-2; tentatively, D is TRBD1 (5 bases). Germline values: CDR1 GTSNPN, CDR2 SVGIG (reference sequence). The V and J ends lost 0 bases and 8 bases respectively, with 13 bases between them. The CDR3 has 13 residues. CDR3 protein: CAWSVHGGEGYTF. CDR3 DNA sequence: TGTGCCTGGAGTGTACATGGGGGGGAGGGCTACACCTTC.

The rearrangement joins TRBV7-9 to TRBJ1-5, with 7 nucleotides matching TRBD1. Germline values: CDR1 SEHNR, CDR2 FQNEAQ (reference sequence). The V and J ends lost 2 bases and 4 bases, in that order; junction bases with no gene match: 5. The length of the CDR3 is 15 residues. DNA of the CDR3: TGTGCCAGCAGCTTATTGTGGGGACAGAATCAGCCCCAGCATTTT. Translated, it gives CASSLLWGQNQPQHF.

The chain couples TRBV5-1 to TRBJ1-1; D is ambiguous. CDR1 and CDR2 (germline): SGHRS, YFSETQ. V lost 1 base and J 4 bases, leaving 11 bases between the germline ends. CDR3 length equals 14 residues. As DNA, the CDR3 is TGCGCCAGCAGCTTGACGGGTGGCGGCACTGAAGCTTTCTTT. It is translated as CASSLTGGGTEAFF.

The J gene is TRBJ2-4, the V gene TRBV5-6; D is possibly TRBD2 (6 bases). The ends were cut back, 0 bases at V and 9 bases at J, with 16 bases in the middle. CDR1 is SGHDT, CDR2 YYEEEE, per germline. This CDR3 region has 15 residues. The CDR3 spells CASSLAGQGGFIQYF. The CDR3 DNA reads TGTGCCAGCAGCTTGGCAGGCCAGGGAGGATTCATTCAGTACTTC.

For this clone: This CDR3 is also generated by other DNA sequences in the sample. The chain is built from TRBV4-1 and TRBJ2-1; no clear D gene. Trimming stripped 1 base from V and 0 bases from J, with 4 bases between. The CDR3 contains 14 residues. Germline CDR1 is MGHRA and CDR2 is YSYEKL. The chain's CDR3 is CASSQAGSYNEQFF. CDR3 nucleotides: TGCGCCAGCAGCCAAGCTGGCTCCTACAATGAGCAGTTCTTC.

This rearrangement joins TRBV6-1 to TRBJ2-5; D is unclear. V was clipped by 7 bases and J by 3 bases, with 15 bases between them. Germline CDR1 is MNHNS and CDR2 is SASEGT. The CDR3 extends over 14 amino acids. CDR3 region: CASKLGSLEETQYF. The CDR3 region has the DNA TGTGCCAGCAAGTTGGGAAGTCTCGAAGAGACCCAGTACTTC.

The gene calls are TRBV19 and TRBJ2-6; TRBD1 aligns across 12 bases. The germline V gene has CDR1 LNHDA and CDR2 SQIVND (reference sequence). Germline trimming cut 10 bases from V and 2 bases from J; bases unmatched to any gene: 12. CDR3 length: 18 amino acids. The CDR3 spells CATKKPGQGAAGANVLTF. The CDR3 nucleotides read TGTGCCACTAAAAAACCGGGACAGGGGGCAGCTGGGGCCAACGTCCTGACTTTC. Full variable domain (rest looked up from reference TRBV19 and TRBJ2-6): DGGITQSPKYLFRKEGQNVTLSCEQNLNHDAMYWYRQDPGQGLRLIYYSQIVNDFQKGDIAEGYSVSREKKESFPLTVTSAQKNPTAFYLCATKKPGQGAAGANVLTFGAGSRLTVL.

This clone appeared a single time. The V gene is TRBV2, the J gene TRBJ2-2; perhaps TRBD1 as D (5 bases). Trimming took off 5 bases at V and 3 bases at J, with 10 bases between the two ends. The CDR3 spans 14 residues. CDR1 and CDR2 from the germline V gene are SNHLY and FYNNEI. The CDR3 sequence: CASSKQAHTGELFF. DNA for the CDR3: TGTGCCAGCAGTAAACAGGCTCACACCGGGGAGCTGTTTTTT.

This clone was observed a few times. The chain carries TRBV27 and TRBJ2-1; perhaps D is TRBD1 or TRBD2 (5 bases each). This CDR3 region has 12 residues. V was trimmed by 1 base and J by 10 bases, leaving 8 bases between them. Per germline, CDR1 MNHEY and CDR2 SMNVEV (reference sequence). The CDR3 DNA follows: TGTGCCAGCAGTTTATTGGGGGACGAGCAGTTCTTC. Protein sequence: CASSLLGDEQFF.

The chain's CDR3 is CASSLETGGNYGYTF. CDR3 nucleotide sequence: TGTGCCAGCAGCTTAGAGACAGGGGGAAACTATGGCTACACCTTC. V and J are TRBV7-9 and TRBJ1-2; TRBD1 aligns across 9 bases. The CDR3 covers 15 residues. Per the germline V gene, CDR1 is SEHNR and CDR2 is FQNEAQ (reference sequence). The trim removed 1 base at V and 2 bases at J, leaving 2 bases unmatched. Using reference TRBV7-9 and TRBJ1-2 for the parts outside the CDR3, the full variable domain is DTGVSQNPRHKITKRGQNVTFRCDPISEHNRLYWYRQTLGQGPEFLTYFQNEAQLEKSRLLSDRFSAERPKGSFSTLEIQRTEQGDSAMYLCASSLETGGNYGYTFGSGTRLTVV.

V is TRBV1 and J is TRBJ2-7; the D call in the table, TRBD2, was not verified against the DNA. TRBV1 counts as a pseudogene. There are 17 residues in the CDR3. The CDR3 DNA is TGCACCAGCAGCCCTCTTGCCCATAGCGGGAGTCCCTACGAGCAGTACTTC. Encoded protein: CTSSPLAHSGSPYEQYF.

This clone was observed a handful of times. The chain is built from TRBV30 and TRBJ1-3, with D possibly being TRBD1 (5 bases). The CDR3 spans 17 residues. V was cut by 2 bases and J by 3 bases, with 20 bases left in between. Germline lookup yields CDR1 GTSNPN and CDR2 SVGIG (reference sequence). CDR3 sequence reads: CAWSTGGSGAFGNTIYF. The CDR3, as DNA: TGTGCCTGGAGTACCGGGGGTTCTGGGGCTTTTGGAAACACCATATATTTT.

The rearrangement links TRBV14 to TRBJ2-1; D gene uncertain. The CDR3 sequence is 12 residues long. Per the germline V gene, CDR1 is SGHDN and CDR2 is FVKESK. Trimming removed 1 base from V and 10 bases from J, with 8 bases in between. The CDR3 is CASSQALREQFF. In DNA, the CDR3 is TGTGCCAGCAGCCAAGCTCTACGCGAGCAGTTCTTC.

As concerns this clone: A much bigger clone sits one base away, suggesting this may be a read error. In the same sample, other DNA sequences code for this CDR3. The CDR3 DNA is TGTGCCAGCAGTTTGAACTATGGCTACACCTTC. Encoded protein: CASSLNYGYTF. The chain employs TRBV28 and TRBJ1-2; D remains unclear. The V gene lost 3 bases and the J gene lost 2 bases, with 1 base spanning the gap. Per the germline V gene, CDR1 is MDHEN and CDR2 is SYDVKM. This CDR3 contains 11 residues.

The chain uses TRBV7-2 and TRBJ2-1; no reliable D call. Trimming left V 4 bases short and J 5 bases short, with 15 bases between. CDR1 is SGHTA and CDR2 is FQGNSA in the germline V gene. The CDR3 runs to 15 residues. CDR3 DNA sequence: TGTGCCAGCAGCTCTTCAAGACCCCCTAACAATGAGCAGTTCTTC. As protein: CASSSSRPPNNEQFF. Full variable domain (remainder filled in from reference TRBV7-2 and TRBJ2-1): GAGVSQSPSNKVTEKGKDVELRCDPISGHTALYWYRQSLGQGLEFLIYFQGNSAPDKSGLPSDRFSAERTGGSVSTLTIQRTQQEDSAVYLCASSSSRPPNNEQFFGPGTRLTVL.

This chain joins TRBV28 and TRBJ1-3; TRBD1 agrees at 8 bases. Trimming took 6 bases from V and 4 from J; bases not matched to a gene: 5. The CDR3 totals 14 residues. Germline V lookup: CDR1 MDHEN, CDR2 SYDVKM. CDR3 loop: CASRLQGAGNTIYF. Written as DNA, the CDR3 is TGTGCCAGCAGGCTTCAGGGGGCGGGAAACACCATATATTTT.

The rearrangement joins TRBV6-1 to TRBJ1-1, with a tentative D call TRBD1 (5 bases). V lost 6 bases, J lost 2 bases, and 13 bases lay in between. This CDR3 is 14 amino acids long. Germline CDR1 is MNHNS and CDR2 is SASEGT. Here the CDR3 DNA reads TGTGCCAGCAGATCGGAGACAGCCAACACTGAAGCTTTCTTT. Translated, it gives CASRSETANTEAFF.

This clone came up many times. This chain joins TRBV6-5 and TRBJ1-1; possible D gene TRBD1, 5 bases. The length of the CDR3 is 15 residues. CDR1 is MNHEY and CDR2 is SVGAGI in the germline V gene. The V gene lost 0 bases and the J gene lost 8 bases, with 16 bases spanning the gap. CDR3 bases: TGTGCCAGCAGTTACTCGGTCGGGACCGTCGCCGAAGCTTTCTTT. This gives the protein CASSYSVGTVAEAFF.